This TCR beta chain originates from a study of technical replicates of blood from a handful of donors. The germline V gene encodes CDR1 SGHRS and CDR2 YFSETQ. This CDR3 is built from 13 residues. Trimming removed 4 bases from V and 2 bases from J, with 10 bases in between. Clones were read by immunoSEQ multiplex PCR, and TCRdb kept only the in-frame ones, dropping some. The table has 70,000 to 95,000 clones, approximately 97% seen once; the top ten hold approximately 0.18%. The receptor's source is a human donor in good health. The chain is built from TRBV5-1 and TRBJ2-7; tentatively, D is TRBD1 (6 bases). The sequenced sample consisted of T cells isolated from PBMCs. The CDR3 loop reads CASSKQGTYEQYF. CDR3 DNA: TGCGCCAGCAGCAAACAGGGTACCTACGAGCAGTACTTC.